The 14 T cell receptor beta chains given below trace back to one sample, sequenced in a study of blood T cell repertoires in COVID-19. Measured with immunoSEQ multiplex PCR; TCRdb has only the in-frame clones, and not every one. The repertoire holds about 270,000 clones, with 81% as singletons. The sequenced sample consisted of peripheral blood. These TCRs come from a woman aged 60-70 years with active or convalescent COVID-19.

The chain combines TRBV30 with TRBJ1-4; 9 bases fit TRBD1. V shed 0 bases, J shed 7 bases, and the junction held 15 bases outside the gene matches. Germline V gene lookup returns CDR1 GTSNPN and CDR2 SVGIG (reference sequence). The CDR3 sequence is 18 residues long. CDR3 protein: CAWSVWSTGGQGGEKLFF. In DNA, the CDR3 is TGTGCCTGGAGTGTATGGAGTACAGGGGGCCAAGGTGGTGAAAAACTGTTTTTT.

Worth noting for this clone: A much larger clone differs from this one at a single base, so this may be a read error. The chain links TRBV5-4 to TRBJ2-7, with 9 nucleotides matching TRBD1. Germline-derived CDR1 and CDR2 are SGHNT and YYREEE (reference sequence). Germline trimming cut 3 bases from V and 3 bases from J; bases unmatched to any gene: 4. The CDR3 totals 14 residues. DNA for the CDR3: TGTGCCAGCAGCTCGGGACAGGGAGGCTACGAGCAGTACTTC. Translation: CASSSGQGGYEQYF. The whole variable domain, filled in from reference TRBV5-4 and TRBJ2-7, reads ETGVTQSPTHLIKTRGQQVTLRCSSQSGHNTVSWYQQALGQGPQFIFQYYREEENGRGNFPPRFSGLQFPNYSSELNVNALELDDSALYLCASSSGQGGYEQYFGPGTRLTVT.

This chain links TRBV5-6 with TRBJ2-1, with TRBD2 as a possible D gene (6 bases). Looked up from germline, CDR1 is SGHDT and CDR2 is YYEEEE. Trimming removed 8 bases from V and 16 bases from J, with 25 bases in between. The CDR3 length is 13 residues. CDR3 coding DNA: TGTGCCAGTTCCCTTGGGCGTACCGGGAGTAAATTCTTC. This sequence encodes CASSLGRTGSKFF.

This chain connects TRBV24-1 to TRBJ1-4; D possibly corresponds to TRBD1 (5 bases). The germline V gene encodes CDR1 KGHDR and CDR2 SFDVKD. The CDR3 spans 16 residues. The V and J ends lost 5 bases and 10 bases respectively, with 22 bases between them. The CDR3: CATSGGLDPAGAKLFF. Written as DNA, the CDR3 is TGTGCCACCAGTGGGGGCTTGGACCCAGCGGGTGCAAAACTGTTTTTT.

V gene TRBV6-5 combines with J gene TRBJ1-4; tentative D call: TRBD1 (5 bases). Trimming cost V 6 bases and J 4 bases, with 9 bases left between them. CDR1 and CDR2 (germline): MNHEY, SVGAGI. This CDR3 is built from 13 residues. The CDR3 reads CASSRGFNEKLFF. The DNA for the CDR3 is TGTGCCAGCAGCCGGGGGTTTAATGAAAAACTGTTTTTT.

The genes are TRBV27 and TRBJ1-2; 12 bases agree with TRBD1. Germline V lookup: CDR1 MNHEY, CDR2 SMNVEV (reference sequence). CDR3 length: 19 amino acids. The trim removed 5 bases at V and 4 bases at J, leaving 17 bases unmatched. The CDR3 protein is CASSPLFQTGTGGIYGYTF. The CDR3 region has the DNA TGTGCCAGCAGTCCCCTGTTTCAGACCGGGACAGGGGGCATCTATGGCTACACCTTC.

This sequence joins TRBV4-1 and TRBJ1-2, with D unresolved. Between the trimmed V and J ends, which lost 5 bases and 2 bases, there was a span of 9 bases. CDR3 length: 13 residues. Per germline, CDR1 MGHRA and CDR2 YSYEKL. The CDR3 loop is CASSYAGNYGYTF. In DNA, the CDR3 is TGCGCCAGCAGCTATGCGGGAAACTATGGCTACACCTTC.

The chain is built from TRBV6-5 and TRBJ1-2; D gene unclear. The CDR3 totals 15 residues. Deletions cut 5 bases from V and 0 bases from J, with 13 bases between. CDR1 is MNHEY and CDR2 is SVGAGI in the germline V gene. As DNA, the CDR3 is TGTGCCAGCAGTATAGCAATGACCTCTAACTATGGCTACACCTTC. Protein product: CASSIAMTSNYGYTF.

This chain joins TRBV7-2 and TRBJ1-2, with 7 bases fitting TRBD1. CDR3 length: 14 residues. Germline V CDR1 and CDR2: SGHTA, FQGNSA. Trimming cost V 2 bases and J 4 bases; bases outside gene matches: 4. The CDR3 region has the DNA TGTGCCAGCAGCTTATACCGGGACAGCTATGGCTACACCTTC. It is translated as CASSLYRDSYGYTF.

As regards this clone: Other DNA variants within this sample encode the same CDR3. The chain combines TRBV9 with TRBJ2-5; 8 positions match TRBD2. This CDR3 has 14 amino acids. Germline CDR1 reads SGDLS; CDR2 reads YYNGEE. J lost 5 bases, V lost 0 bases, and 3 bases had no gene match. As DNA, the CDR3 is TGTGCCAGCAGCGTAGCCGGGGGGGACGAGACCCAGTACTTC. Amino acid sequence: CASSVAGGDETQYF.

The chain uses TRBV7-2 and TRBJ1-2, with D perhaps matching TRBD1 (6 bases). The germline gives CDR1 SGHTA, CDR2 FQGNSA. This CDR3 is built from 13 residues. Between the trimmed V and J ends, which lost 2 bases and 4 bases, there was a span of 8 bases. The CDR3 DNA reads as TGTGCCAGCAGCTTACAGGGGAGCTATGGCTACACCTTC. Translating gives CASSLQGSYGYTF.

The V and J genes are TRBV3-1 (or the pseudogene TRBV3-2) and TRBJ2-6; 10 bases agree with TRBD2. Germline loops: CDR1 LGHDT, CDR2 YNNKEL (reference sequence). Trimming took 4 bases from V and 4 from J; bases not matched to a gene: 7. The CDR3 is 17 residues long. The CDR3 DNA reads as TGTGCCAGCAGCCTTTCGTCGGGACTAGCGGGGGCCAACGTCCTGACTTTC. Its translation is CASSLSSGLAGANVLTF.

The chain combines TRBV11-2 with TRBJ2-5; 8 bases are a match to TRBD2. Germline CDR1 SGHAT, CDR2 FQNNGV. The V and J ends lost 4 bases and 5 bases, in that order; junction bases with no gene match: 12. The CDR3 contains 16 residues. The CDR3 DNA follows: TGTGCCAGCAGCTCATTTGTCGGGGGGGCCTCGGAGACCCAGTACTTC. Protein: CASSSFVGGASETQYF.

The chain has TRBV4-2 and TRBJ2-1; TRBD1 aligns across 10 bases. The V segment lost 3 bases and the J segment 15 bases; nucleotides outside the gene matches: 8. Germline V gene sequence: CDR1 LGHNA, CDR2 YNFKEQ. This CDR3 has 13 amino acids. CDR3 loop: CASSQTADRGVFF. The CDR3 bases are TGTGCCAGCAGCCAGACGGCGGACAGGGGGGTGTTCTTC.